What follows are 6 T cell receptor beta chains derived from one specimen sequenced in a study of CD8+ T cells in alopecia areata. Investigators isolated RNA and reverse transcribed it into cDNA to act as the sequencing template. Repertoires were generated with immunoSEQ multiplex PCR, while TCRdb's copy carries only in-frame clones and drops some. Of 110,000 to 150,000 clones in the sample, roughly 60% were seen once. The sequenced sample was CD8+ T cells sorted from blood. These receptor sequences come from a human donor in good health.

J is TRBJ2-3 and V is TRBV30; 10 nucleotides align to TRBD2. Germline CDR1 is GTSNPN and CDR2 is SVGIG (reference sequence). There are 15 residues in the CDR3. Trimming removed 4 bases from V and 5 bases from J; junction bases left unmatched: 9. The CDR3 nucleotides are TGTGCCTGGATAGGGCTAGCGGGAGTTGGAGATACGCAGTATTTT. Residues: CAWIGLAGVGDTQYF.

This clone came up a few times. V is TRBV7-9 and J is TRBJ1-4, with D uncertain. Trimming pared 6 bases from V and 8 bases from J, leaving 19 bases between. This CDR3 region has 15 residues. Germline assignment: CDR1 SEHNR and CDR2 FQNEAQ (reference sequence). The DNA for the CDR3 is TGTGCCAGCAGTCTCGTCACCCGCGAAGGCGAAAAACTGTTTTTT. Residues: CASSLVTREGEKLFF.

The V and J genes are TRBV29-1 and TRBJ2-1; TRBD2 matches 11 bases. J was trimmed by 0 bases and V by 2 bases; bases with no gene match: 6. This CDR3 region has 17 residues. Germline loops: CDR1 SQVTM, CDR2 ANQGSEA. The CDR3 protein is CSVETSGSIRSYNEQFF. The CDR3 nucleotides are TGCAGCGTTGAAACTAGCGGGAGTATACGCTCCTACAATGAGCAGTTCTTC.

The rearrangement links TRBV13 to TRBJ2-2, with 7 nucleotides matching TRBD1. Germline V gene lookup returns CDR1 PRHDT and CDR2 FYEKMQ (reference sequence). CDR3 length: 14 residues. The junction had 6 bases not matched to a gene; V was cut back by 5 bases and J by 6 bases. The CDR3 protein is CASSRQGEAGELFF. CDR3 DNA: TGTGCCAGCAGCAGACAGGGAGAGGCCGGGGAGCTGTTTTTT.

The rearrangement links TRBV29-1 to TRBJ2-3; 14 bases agree with TRBD2. The CDR3 length is 17 residues. The V gene's germline CDR1 is SQVTM and CDR2 ANQGSEA. The J segment lost 1 base and the V segment lost 6 bases, leaving 9 bases of the junction unmatched. The CDR3 nucleotides read TGCAGCGTCCGGGGACTAGCGGGAGAATTTGGCACAGATACGCAGTATTTT. Translated: CSVRGLAGEFGTDTQYF.

The chain carries TRBV7-3 and TRBJ2-6; possibly TRBD1 for D (6 bases). V gave up 5 bases and J gave up 0 bases, with 17 bases separating them. Germline CDR1 and CDR2: SGHTA and FQGTGA. The CDR3 is 18 amino acids. As DNA, the CDR3 is TGTGCCAGCAGCCCTGACCGGACAGAGAGCTCTGGGGCCAACGTCCTGACTTTC. Amino acids: CASSPDRTESSGANVLTF.